Following are 26 T cell receptor beta chains from one sample sequenced in a study of blood T cell repertoires in COVID-19 (TCRdb year 2020). Receptor amplification or capture employed the immunoSEQ multiplex PCR assay. Imported from immuneACCESS, the table was reduced by TCRdb to in-frame sequences with V and J called. These copies leave out some clones; in studies compared against another copy, an unresolved V gene accounts for under half, and the cause of the remainder is not known. Counted in this sample were about 360,000 clones; more than 65% of them appeared once. 0.85% to 1.2% of the sample comes from the top ten. The sequencing input was peripheral blood. All receptors derive from a human donor with acute or convalescent COVID-19. The donor label of this sample is uncertain.

This clone has just a few counts. J is TRBJ2-2 and V is TRBV3-1 (or the pseudogene TRBV3-2), with TRBD2 matching 8 bases. CDR1 and CDR2 (germline): LGHDT, YNNKEL (reference sequence). V dropped 1 base and J dropped 5; count of bases not matched to a gene: 0. This CDR3 is built from 14 residues. The CDR3 here is CASSQAGGTGELFF. As DNA, the CDR3 is TGTGCCAGCAGCCAAGCGGGAGGGACCGGGGAGCTGTTTTTT.

This clone has a handful of counts. This chain connects TRBV7-7 to TRBJ2-1; 14 nucleotides align to TRBD2. Trimming took 2 bases from V and 8 from J; bases not matched to a gene: 14. The V gene's germline CDR1 is SSHAT and CDR2 FNYEAQ (reference sequence). The CDR3 is 19 amino acids. DNA for the CDR3: TGTGCCAGCAGCTTATTGACGAGAAGACTAGCGGGAGGGCCAGATGAGCAGTTCTTC. Protein product: CASSLLTRRLAGGPDEQFF.

V gene TRBV5-1 combines with J gene TRBJ2-7; TRBD1 might be the D (5 bases). The CDR3 is made up of 15 amino acids. V gave up 4 bases and J gave up 2 bases, with 16 bases separating them. Germline lookup yields CDR1 SGHRS and CDR2 YFSETQ. The CDR3 here is CASSTDTLQTYEQYF. In nucleotides, the CDR3 is TGCGCCAGCAGCACGGACACCCTACAAACCTACGAGCAGTACTTC.

The chain recombines TRBV2 with TRBJ2-3; TRBD2 agrees at 12 bases. CDR3 length: 14 residues. CDR1 and CDR2 (germline): SNHLY, FYNNEI. Trimming at V came to 7 bases and at J to 5 bases, leaving 4 bases not matched to a gene. CDR3 sequence: CASTLTSGGDTQYF. DNA for the CDR3: TGTGCCAGCACCTTGACTAGCGGGGGAGATACGCAGTATTTT.

The chain uses TRBV4-2 and TRBJ2-5, with a tentative D call TRBD2 (5 bases). V was clipped by 3 bases and J by 9 bases, with 11 bases between them. The CDR3 is 12 amino acids. Per the germline V gene, CDR1 is LGHNA and CDR2 is YNFKEQ. CDR3 in DNA: TGTGCCAGCAGCCAGGAGGTCGGGGCCCAGTACTTC. Translating gives CASSQEVGAQYF.

With respect to this clone: Other DNA sequences in the sample encode the same CDR3. This chain links TRBV7-2 with TRBJ1-6, with D possibly TRBD1 on 6 matching bases. Germline assignment: CDR1 SGHTA and CDR2 FQGNSA. The CDR3 is 14 residues long. Between the trimmed V and J ends, which lost 3 bases and 6 bases, there was a span of 9 bases. The CDR3 bases are TGTGCCAGCAGCTTCGTCAGGGGTAATTCACCCCTCCACTTT. This gives the protein CASSFVRGNSPLHF. Looking up the rest from reference TRBV7-2 and TRBJ1-6 gives the full variable domain: GAGVSQSPSNKVTEKGKDVELRCDPISGHTALYWYRQSLGQGLEFLIYFQGNSAPDKSGLPSDRFSAERTGGSVSTLTIQRTQQEDSAVYLCASSFVRGNSPLHFGNGTRLTVT.

The chain employs TRBV5-1 and TRBJ2-7; 7 bases agree with TRBD1. The CDR3 has 16 residues. Germline V lookup: CDR1 SGHRS, CDR2 YFSETQ. V was pared by 0 bases and J by 3 bases, with 9 bases of the junction left unmatched. CDR3 region: CASSLALGQRDYEQYF. The CDR3 DNA follows: TGCGCCAGCAGCTTGGCCTTGGGACAGAGGGACTACGAGCAGTACTTC.

This chain joins TRBV18 and TRBJ2-5, with D perhaps TRBD1 (5 bases). This CDR3 region has 14 residues. The germline gives CDR1 KGHSH, CDR2 LQKENI. Between the trimmed V and J ends, which lost 1 base and 5 bases, there was a span of 11 bases. CDR3 nucleotides: TGTGCCAGCTCACCACAGGTTGGGGCCGAGACCCAGTACTTC. Translated, it gives CASSPQVGAETQYF.

With respect to this clone: Within the sample, other DNA sequences also encode this same CDR3. In nucleotides, the CDR3 is TGTGCCAGCACAGGCAGCTACGAGCAGTACTTC. This translates into CASTGSYEQYF. The V gene is TRBV2, the J gene TRBJ2-7; D not certain. Trimming stripped 7 bases from V and 3 bases from J, with 7 bases between. Per the germline V gene, CDR1 is SNHLY and CDR2 is FYNNEI. The CDR3 has 11 amino acids.

J is TRBJ1-2 and V is TRBV29-1; 9 nucleotides line up with TRBD1. V was clipped by 6 bases and J by 7 bases; unmatched bases: 6. The length of the CDR3 is 12 residues. Germline-derived CDR1 and CDR2 are SQVTM and ANQGSEA. CDR3 loop: CSVDTGGRGYTF. DNA of the CDR3: TGCAGCGTAGACACAGGGGGCCGTGGCTACACCTTC.

DNA for the CDR3: TGTGCCATCAGGTCGGCGGTGGGAGGGGGAACCCAGTACTTC. Encoded protein: CAIRSAVGGGTQYF. This rearrangement joins TRBV10-3 to TRBJ2-5; the D gene is possibly TRBD2 (7 bases). V was clipped by 6 bases and J by 8 bases, with 19 bases between them. Germline loops: CDR1 ENHRY, CDR2 SYGVKD. This CDR3 region has 14 residues.

The sample holds a few counts of this clone. The rearrangement joins TRBV4-1 to TRBJ1-2, with D possibly matching TRBD1 (6 bases). Germline CDR1 is MGHRA and CDR2 is YSYEKL. This CDR3 is 14 amino acids long. Trimming cost V 7 bases and J 6 bases, with 18 bases left between them. CDR3 sequence: CASTHREEMNGYTF. The CDR3 DNA reads TGCGCCAGCACTCACAGGGAAGAAATGAATGGCTACACCTTC.

For the CDR3, the DNA is TGTGCCAGCAGCGCGACAGGGCTCCCCTGGCCCCAGCATTTT. Translating gives CASSATGLPWPQHF. The gene calls are TRBV7-9 and TRBJ1-5; 7 nucleotides match TRBD1. Germline V lookup: CDR1 SEHNR, CDR2 FQNEAQ (reference sequence). CDR3 length: 14 amino acids. V shed 5 bases, J shed 9 bases, and the junction held 10 bases outside the gene matches.

This chain connects TRBV21-1 to TRBJ1-6; the table's D gene call, TRBD1, was not cross checked with the DNA. TRBV21-1 is a pseudogene locus. CDR3 length: 14 residues. The CDR3 DNA reads as TGTGCCATCTCCGTTCGGACAGGACCTTCACCCCTCCACTTT. Its translation is CAISVRTGPSPLHF.

The chain couples TRBV7-9 to TRBJ1-5, with TRBD1 as a possible D gene (6 bases). The length of the CDR3 is 14 residues. V dropped 5 bases and J dropped 1 base, with 9 bases sitting between them. CDR1 is SEHNR, CDR2 FQNEAQ, per germline (reference sequence). CDR3 sequence reads: CASSEGGSNQPQHF. The CDR3 nucleotides read TGTGCCAGCAGCGAGGGGGGGAGCAATCAGCCCCAGCATTTT.

The gene calls are TRBV2 and TRBJ2-1; 10 nucleotides line up with TRBD2. Germline trimming cut 5 bases from V and 6 bases from J; bases unmatched to any gene: 4. The CDR3 extends over 14 amino acids. CDR1 and CDR2 from the germline V gene are SNHLY and FYNNEI. The CDR3 DNA is TGTGCCAGCAGTCCTTCTAGCGGGGGCAATGAGCAGTTCTTC. Translating it yields CASSPSSGGNEQFF.

The chain couples TRBV3-1 (or the pseudogene TRBV3-2) to TRBJ2-7, with a weak D call TRBD2 (5 bases). This CDR3 contains 13 residues. The germline CDR1 and CDR2 sequences are LGHDT and YNNKEL (reference sequence). V lost 6 bases and J 3 bases, leaving 12 bases between the germline ends. The CDR3 spells CASSRSSGYEQYF. DNA for the CDR3: TGTGCCAGCAGTCGATCCAGCGGCTACGAGCAGTACTTC.

This chain uses TRBV6-1 with TRBJ1-6; D possibly corresponds to TRBD1 (6 bases). CDR1 and CDR2 from the germline V gene are MNHNS and SASEGT. V dropped 2 bases and J dropped 11 bases, with 10 bases sitting between them. This CDR3 is 13 amino acids long. This CDR3 reads CASSEQGWPPLHF. CDR3 bases: TGTGCCAGCAGTGAACAGGGGTGGCCACCCCTCCACTTT.

This clone was detected only once. V and J are TRBV5-1 and TRBJ1-4, with D uncertain. Germline V gives CDR1 SGHRS, CDR2 YFSETQ. CDR3 length: 13 amino acids. V was clipped by 5 bases and J by 3 bases, with 8 bases between them. CDR3 DNA: TGCGCCAGCAGTGAGGTACCTAATGAAAAACTGTTTTTT. Encoded protein: CASSEVPNEKLFF.

This clone occurred a few times. The chain joins TRBV19 to TRBJ1-5; D gene ambiguous. Germline CDR1 and CDR2: LNHDA and SQIVND (reference sequence). V shed 8 bases and J shed 0 bases, with 14 bases lying between them. The CDR3 length is 15 residues. CDR3 amino acids: CASSWRDYSNQPQHF. In nucleotides, the CDR3 is TGTGCCAGTTCATGGCGGGATTATAGCAATCAGCCCCAGCATTTT.

The chain has TRBV7-9 and TRBJ2-7; TRBD1 aligns across 8 bases. CDR1 is SEHNR, CDR2 FQNEAQ, per germline (reference sequence). The CDR3 covers 15 residues. The V and J ends lost 5 bases and 5 bases, in that order; junction bases with no gene match: 11. In nucleotides, the CDR3 is TGTGCCAGCAGCGGCCCGGGACAGGCTCCCCACGAGCAGTACTTC. This gives the protein CASSGPGQAPHEQYF.

On this clone itself: The junction and the germline gene differ at one end; a read error may be behind it. The chain uses TRBV7-8 and TRBJ2-1; tentatively, D is TRBD2 (6 bases). The CDR3 contains 15 residues. Germline V lookup: CDR1 SGHVS, CDR2 FQNEAQ. The DNA for the CDR3 is TGTGCCAGCAGCATAGCGGAGAGCTCCTACAATGAGCAGTTCTTC. Encoded protein: CASSIAESSYNEQFF.

J is TRBJ2-7 and V is TRBV7-9, with 11 bases aligning to TRBD1. The CDR3 has 17 residues. Germline V gene data show CDR1 as SEHNR and CDR2 as FQNEAQ (reference sequence). Unmatched junction bases numbered 9, after V lost 3 bases and J lost 2 bases. The CDR3 DNA sequence: TGTGCCAGCAGCTTCGGGACAGGGGGGCTCCAACCCTACGAGCAGTACTTC. It codes for CASSFGTGGLQPYEQYF.

The CDR3: CSASVAFREDQPQHF. The CDR3 region has the DNA TGCAGTGCTAGTGTGGCATTTCGGGAAGATCAGCCCCAGCATTTT. This chain joins TRBV20-1 and TRBJ1-5; D is ambiguous. Germline assignment: CDR1 DFQATT and CDR2 SNEGSKA (reference sequence). This CDR3 region has 15 residues. V was clipped by 3 bases and J by 5 bases, with 17 bases between them.

J is TRBJ1-4 and V is TRBV19; no clear D gene. CDR1 and CDR2 from the germline V gene are LNHDA and SQIVND (reference sequence). CDR3 length: 12 residues. The V and J ends lost 6 bases and 8 bases respectively, with 10 bases between them. This CDR3 is CASRASGEKLFF. The CDR3 DNA sequence: TGTGCCAGTAGGGCATCGGGAGAAAAACTGTTTTTT.

V is TRBV7-6 and J is TRBJ2-2; 11 nucleotides match TRBD2. The germline CDR1 and CDR2 sequences are SGHVS and FNYEAQ. Trimming at V came to 5 bases and at J to 6 bases, leaving 8 bases not matched to a gene. The CDR3 spans 16 residues. DNA for the CDR3: TGTGCCAGCAGCCCGACTAGCGGGGATTTCGCCGGGGAGCTGTTTTTT. Amino acids: CASSPTSGDFAGELFF.